This T cell receptor (beta chain) originates from a study of shared clonotypes between healthy human individuals (dated by TCRdb to the early 2020s). About the full investigation: The cohort included three men and a couple of women between 18 and 49 years of age. For each donor, CD4 naive and CD4 memory were each run on three plates, CD8 naive on two plates, and CD8 memory on one plate. Leukapheresis yielded between about 0.85 and 9.5 billion PBMCs per donor. Different laboratories and diverse techniques were used to prepare libraries and sequence TCR repertoires, to increase sequencing depth and limit assay-specific biases. The study deeply sequenced blood TCR repertoires of five healthy adults to estimate repertoire size and the extent of clonotype sharing between individuals.

The donors were healthy, HIV-negative adults with no recently reported acute infections or vaccinations. Every donor was a Caucasian adult living in Nashville, Tennessee, USA. Magnetic negative selection was used to enrich CD4+ T cells, after which naive cells were positively selected on CD45RA and the negative fraction became the memory subset. Blood was collected by leukapheresis, and PBMCs were isolated by Ficoll-Histopaque density gradient centrifugation and then cryopreserved in liquid nitrogen vapor phase. Analytical flow cytometry was used to check the purity and quantity of every magnetically sorted T cell population. Each sorted fraction had its genomic DNA isolated and then quantified by UV absorbance on a Nanodrop 2000c. What the work shows at the level of the full study, not this receptor alone: Rarefaction of sorted-subset datasets indicated incomplete sequencing despite the large sequencing depth. Naive subsets generally had larger estimated clonotype richness than memory subsets. Based on pairwise subsampling, the degree of clonotype sharing among donors was expected to be affected by sequencing depth. Because the study included a small number of donors, the genetic and exposure-history diversity represented was limited. Only blood was sampled, and tissue TCR repertoires likely differ from those in blood. When a handful of donors were compared, the shared fraction of clonotypes was around 5% for naive CD4, approximately 3.3% for naive CD8, 2% to 2.5% for memory CD4, and roughly 0.4% for memory CD8. Higher generation probabilities were observed for clonotypes shared by all four sorted-subset donors than for non-shared clonotypes.

Trimming at the junction amounts to 4 bases on V and 4 bases on J, and the germline ends lie 17 bases apart. The CDR3 numbers 15 residues from cysteine through phenylalanine. The retained sequence is limited to the CDR3, 45 bases, with the frame set at the first base. CDR1 SGHNT and CDR2 YYREEE were looked up in the germline V gene (reference sequence). TCR CDR3 regions were amplified from genomic DNA by multiplex PCR using the deep immunoSEQ assay. Extracted genomic DNA from each cell subset was spread evenly across all wells of several immunoSEQ 96-well plates, with each plate serving as a replicate. For sorted subsets, each replicate PCR was loaded with approximately 200 ng genomic DNA, equivalent to 30,000 or so T cell genomes. Purified libraries were measured with a Qubit 3.0 fluorometer, size-checked on a Bioanalyzer 2100, and measured again with the KAPA Library Quantification kit. Every immunoSEQ 96-well plate was sequenced on a separate single-read 150-cycle Illumina NextSeq 550 flow cell. The original methods were these. The immunoSEQ output contained only junctional sequences without quality scores, so filtering could not match that applied to full-length reads. To assign V/J genes and CDR3, sequences were annotated using PyIR, a Python wrapper for IgBLAST v1.9, with IMGT germline references. Any read was removed if the V/J assignment was weak (E-value above 1e-6), the CDR3 was missing, or the read contained stop codons, out-of-frame junctions, or ambiguous translated residues. V3J clonotypes were defined by identical inferred V gene, J gene, and CDR3 amino acid sequence. Percentage overlap between repertoires was computed as shared unique clonotypes divided by the size of the smaller repertoire. Richness of each repertoire was evaluated using RTK rarefaction, the Chao1 estimator, and Recon v2.1 estimates of unobserved clonotypes. OLGA was used to compute generation probabilities for all TCRbeta clonotypes that the gDNA method yielded from a few donors. Entries here come from immuneACCESS through TCRdb and include only in-frame sequences with V and J called. Some clones fail to appear in such tables; in the studies checked, an unresolved V gene covers under half of the shortfall, and the cause of the remainder is unknown. V and J calls and clone size come straight from that table; D and trimming were deduced from the DNA. The sample contains fewer than 400,000 clones, less than 85% of them found a single time. The ten largest clones take up 9% to 12% of the sample.

As to this clone: There is no known antigen for this receptor. Base quality data are lacking; no much larger clone is found one base away. This sample also contains other DNA sequences that code for the same CDR3.

The sequence links TRBV5-4 to TRBJ1-2; TRBD1 might be the D gene, on 5 matching bases. This clonotype originated in a young man in good health. Material: memory CD4+ T cells sorted from blood. The sample's cell subset or site label, in plain terms: CD45RA-negative fraction. The CDR3 sequence is CASSTAGVGPYGYTF. The DNA reads as follows: TGTGCCAGCAGCACCGCGGGTGTGGGACCCTATGGCTACACCTTC.